This T cell receptor (beta chain) was identified in a study of T cell clonality in common variable immunodeficiency. General study results and limits: Reportedly, TCR beta sequences from common variable immunodeficiency showed fewer deletions and N-nucleotide insertions. Shared TCRbeta clones were fewer between CVID subjects than controls.

Germline assignment: CDR1 SGHTA and CDR2 FQGNSA. The CDR3 spans 13 residues. Trimming took off 3 bases at V and 0 bases at J, with 5 bases between the two ends. Sequencing input was equivalent genomic DNA from CVID and controls. Measured with immunoSEQ multiplex PCR; TCRdb has only the in-frame clones, and not every one. Recorded here are about 15,000 clones, none singletons. CVID subjects had received replacement immunoglobulin for at least one year. Heparinized whole blood, about 5 to 8.5 ml, came from each donor. This clone was found many times. Its specificity is unknown. The CDR3 end is not reached by the read, which stops 3 residues before it; the germline J gene fills it in.

Sample: peripheral blood mononuclear cells. The TCR originated in a human donor with common variable immunodeficiency. J is TRBJ1-1 and V is TRBV7-2; D is ambiguous. CDR3 amino acids: CASSFQMNTEAFF. Incomplete CDR3 DNA: TGTGCCAGCAGCTTTCAGATGAACACTGAA.